The source of this T cell receptor (beta chain) is a study of technical replicates of blood from a handful of donors. Measured with immunoSEQ multiplex PCR; TCRdb has only the in-frame clones, and not every one. The top ten clones hold approximately 0.25% of a sample with more than 90,000 clones, approximately 95% of them seen once. CDR1 is SGHTA, CDR2 FQGTGA, per germline. This CDR3 contains 17 residues. V shed 5 bases and J 4 bases; nucleotides not matched to a gene: 8. The sample taken for sequencing was T cells isolated from PBMCs. This sequence was found in a human donor in good health. This rearrangement joins TRBV7-3 to TRBJ2-1; 13 bases line up with TRBD2. CDR3 in amino acids: CASSQNGLAGDYNEQFF. CDR3 bases: TGTGCCAGCAGCCAAAACGGACTAGCGGGGGATTACAATGAGCAGTTCTTC.